These 32 T cell receptor beta chains came from one sample sequenced in a study of T-cell memory formation after mild COVID-19. TCRdb reanalysed the 5' RACE reads using MiXCR and keeps one entry per CDR3 protein. The table records approximately 410,000 distinct CDR3 sequences, about 22% of them present only once. Sequenced input: PBMCs or a T cell subset sorted from them (not recorded which). These receptors all stem from an adult woman who had mild COVID-19 (a few samples of this study predate the infection). Cell type and time point are not known.

The CDR3 DNA follows: TGTGCCAGCAGCTTAGAGGGGACAAGGCATGGCTACACCTTC. Its protein is CASSLEGTRHGYTF. The chain combines TRBV7-8 with TRBJ1-2; possibly TRBD1 for D (6 bases). V was clipped by 1 base and J by 6 bases, with 12 bases between them. The CDR3 contains 14 residues. The V gene's germline CDR1 is SGHVS and CDR2 FQNEAQ. Full variable domain (remainder filled in from reference TRBV7-8 and TRBJ1-2): GAGVSQSPRYKVAKRGQDVALRCDPISGHVSLFWYQQALGQGPEFLTYFQNEAQLDKSGLPSDRFFAERPEGSVSTLKIQRTQQEDSAVYLCASSLEGTRHGYTFGSGTRLTVV.

The gene calls are TRBV6-5 and TRBJ1-1; D is possibly TRBD1 (5 bases). In germline, CDR1 is MNHEY, CDR2 SVGAGI. V lost 4 bases and J 0 bases, leaving 9 bases between the germline ends. The CDR3 length is 14 residues. CDR3 sequence reads: CASSLPGLNTEAFF. CDR3 coding DNA: TGTGCCAGCAGTTTACCAGGGTTGAACACTGAAGCTTTCTTT.

This clonotype has just a few counts. This chain uses TRBV6-5 with TRBJ2-6; no definite D call. Germline V gives CDR1 MNHEY, CDR2 SVGAGI. Trimming cost V 0 bases and J 1 base, with 4 bases left between them. The CDR3 is made up of 15 amino acids. The CDR3 DNA sequence: TGTGCCAGCAGTTACTCACGGTCTGGGGCCAACGTCCTGACTTTC. As protein: CASSYSRSGANVLTF.

The chain combines TRBV9 with TRBJ2-7; possible D gene TRBD1, 6 bases. The CDR3 length is 16 residues. Germline values: CDR1 SGDLS, CDR2 YYNGEE. V lost 0 bases, J lost 0 bases, and 13 bases lay in between. The CDR3 nucleotides read TGTGCCAGCAGCGTAGGCGCGACAGGAAACTCCTACGAGCAGTACTTC. It translates to CASSVGATGNSYEQYF.

This clonotype has ten or more counts. The CDR3 spells CAISESPPEAFF. CDR3 sequence (DNA): TGTGCCATCAGTGAGTCTCCCCCTGAAGCTTTCTTT. The gene calls are TRBV10-3 and TRBJ1-1, with no clear D. The CDR3 is 12 amino acids. Germline CDR1 ENHRY, CDR2 SYGVKD. V was clipped by 0 bases and J by 6 bases, with 5 bases between them.

V and J are TRBV5-1 and TRBJ1-2; D perhaps matches TRBD1 (5 bases). CDR1 is SGHRS, CDR2 YFSETQ, per germline. Trimming took 1 base from V and 8 from J, leaving 12 bases between them. The CDR3 is 13 amino acids. CDR3 sequence reads: CASSLISGEGYTF. The DNA of the CDR3 is TGCGCCAGCAGCTTGATTTCGGGGGAAGGCTACACCTTC.

The chain couples TRBV27 to TRBJ2-1; D possibly matches TRBD1 or TRBD2 (7 bases each). Per the germline V gene, CDR1 is MNHEY and CDR2 is SMNVEV (reference sequence). Trimming took off 8 bases at V and 5 bases at J, with 16 bases between the two ends. There are 14 residues in the CDR3. The CDR3 loop reads CASASQGGNNEQFF. DNA for the CDR3: TGTGCCAGCGCAAGTCAGGGGGGGAACAATGAGCAGTTCTTC.

This clonotype was seen once. The chain recombines TRBV20-1 with TRBJ1-5; D gene ambiguous. This CDR3 region has 16 residues. The germline CDR1 and CDR2 sequences are DFQATT and SNEGSKA (reference sequence). The V end was cut by 0 bases, the J end by 7 bases, with 19 bases between. The DNA for the CDR3 is TGCAGTGCTAGAGAATCGAGTCTGTCGGTGGCCCAGCCCCAGCATTTT. Translating it yields CSARESSLSVAQPQHF.

This chain uses TRBV5-1 with TRBJ2-2; 10 bases are shared with TRBD2. The trim removed 4 bases at V and 4 bases at J, leaving 4 bases unmatched. This CDR3 has 15 residues. Germline CDR1 is SGHRS and CDR2 is YFSETQ. The CDR3 DNA sequence: TGCGCCAGCAGCGTACTAGCGGGATCCACCGGGGAGCTGTTTTTT. Translation: CASSVLAGSTGELFF.

This clonotype showed up just a few times. This chain joins TRBV30 and TRBJ2-5; no clear D gene. CDR3 length: 13 residues. In germline, CDR1 is GTSNPN, CDR2 SVGIG (reference sequence). The V end was cut by 1 base, the J end by 1 base, with 7 bases between. The CDR3 region has the DNA TGTGCCTGGAGTGGTTACAGCCAAGAGACCCAGTACTTC. Its protein product is CAWSGYSQETQYF.

The gene calls are TRBV5-6 and TRBJ2-1, with unresolved D. From germline, CDR1 is SGHDT and CDR2 YYEEEE. The CDR3 has 12 residues. V dropped 1 base and J dropped 13 bases, with 12 bases sitting between them. Here the CDR3 DNA reads TGTGCCAGCAGCTTGACCAGGACGGACCAGTTCTTC. This codes for CASSLTRTDQFF.

The chain is built from TRBV7-9 and TRBJ2-1; tentatively, D is TRBD1 (5 bases). The CDR3 runs 16 residues. The V gene lost 6 bases and the J gene lost 0 bases, with 15 bases spanning the gap. Germline V gives CDR1 SEHNR, CDR2 FQNEAQ (reference sequence). The CDR3 DNA is TGTGCCAGCAGGACGACAGAGGCTAGCTCCTACAATGAGCAGTTCTTC. Translating gives CASRTTEASSYNEQFF.

Note on this clonotype: A much more abundant neighbour one base away suggests this may be a read error. The gene calls are TRBV24-1 and TRBJ2-5; 9 nucleotides agree with TRBD1. The CDR3 totals 15 residues. Germline-derived CDR1 and CDR2 are KGHDR and SFDVKD. The CDR3 region is CATSDTNRGREPQYF. As DNA, the CDR3 is TGTGCCACCAGTGATACGAACAGGGGGCGAGAGCCCCAGTACTTC.

The chain combines TRBV28 with TRBJ2-7; TRBD1 or TRBD2 may be the D gene (6 bases each). The CDR3 sequence is 14 residues long. V was pared by 7 bases and J by 4 bases, with 17 bases between. Germline-derived CDR1 and CDR2 are MDHEN and SYDVKM. This CDR3 reads CASTPDRRGYEQYF. CDR3 nucleotides: TGTGCCAGCACCCCCGACAGGAGGGGTTACGAGCAGTACTTC.

The chain couples TRBV4-1 to TRBJ2-7; D ambiguous. With 0 bases removed from V and 10 bases from J, the gap between germline ends came to 13 bases. The CDR3 is 13 residues long. The germline gives CDR1 MGHRA, CDR2 YSYEKL. CDR3 DNA sequence: TGCGCCAGCAGCCAAGATTTGTTCCAGCCTCAGTACTTC. Its protein is CASSQDLFQPQYF.

This clonotype was counted between two and nine times. The V and J genes are TRBV7-7 and TRBJ2-2; possible D gene TRBD2, 6 bases. The V gene lost 4 bases and the J gene lost 7 bases, with 13 bases spanning the gap. Germline-derived CDR1 and CDR2 are SSHAT and FNYEAQ (reference sequence). This CDR3 contains 14 residues. CDR3 protein: CASSYGRAGGELFF. The CDR3 coding sequence is TGTGCCAGCAGCTACGGGCGAGCGGGCGGGGAGCTGTTTTTT.

This clonotype was counted between two and nine times. The chain recombines TRBV12-3 or TRBV12-4 with TRBJ2-7; the match to TRBD2 covers 13 bases. V trimming: 5 bases; J trimming: 5 bases; junction bases outside the gene matches: 6. The CDR3 totals 15 residues. CDR3: CASSTGLAGLNEQYF. The DNA of the CDR3 is TGTGCCAGCAGTACGGGACTAGCGGGACTCAACGAGCAGTACTTC.

This clonotype has a handful of counts. This sequence joins TRBV3-1 and TRBJ2-5; 14 positions match TRBD2. The germline CDR1 and CDR2 sequences are LGHDT and YNNKEL (reference sequence). The CDR3 is 18 amino acids. Trimming at V came to 4 bases and at J to 5 bases, leaving 12 bases not matched to a gene. CDR3 region: CASSPQGLAGDQRETQYF. CDR3 sequence (DNA): TGTGCCAGCAGCCCTCAGGGACTAGCGGGGGATCAGAGGGAGACCCAGTACTTC.

This clonotype has just a few counts. The rearrangement links TRBV6-2 or TRBV6-3 to TRBJ1-2, with D maybe TRBD1 (6 bases). V was cut by 6 bases and J by 8 bases, with 13 bases left in between. This CDR3 spans 12 amino acids. The germline gives CDR1 MNHEY, CDR2 SVGEGT. The CDR3, as DNA: TGTGCCAGCAGGCCCTCAGGGGACGGCTACACCTTC. It is translated as CASRPSGDGYTF.

This clonotype was seen more than once but under ten times. The chain employs TRBV6-1 and TRBJ2-7; D might be TRBD2 (5 bases). Germline loops: CDR1 MNHNS, CDR2 SASEGT. Trimming took 3 bases from V and 2 from J, leaving 11 bases between them. The CDR3 totals 14 residues. In DNA, the CDR3 is TGTGCCAGCAGTGACCAACTAGGCCCCTACGAGCAGTACTTC. Translated: CASSDQLGPYEQYF.

This clonotype was detected a few times. V usage is TRBV3-1 and J usage is TRBJ2-5; 13 nucleotides match TRBD2. In germline, CDR1 is LGHDT, CDR2 YNNKEL (reference sequence). The length of the CDR3 is 15 residues. The ends lost 6 bases at V and 4 bases at J; junction bases unmatched: 5. The CDR3 coding sequence is TGTGCCAGCAGGCGGACTAGCGGGAGTGGAGAGACCCAGTACTTC. Translating gives CASRRTSGSGETQYF.

The rearrangement links TRBV6-5 to TRBJ2-7, with TRBD2 identical over 9 bases. The CDR3 is 14 amino acids. Per the germline V gene, CDR1 is MNHEY and CDR2 is SVGAGI. V lost 0 bases and J lost 4; bases outside the gene matches: 1. The CDR3 DNA follows: TGTGCCAGCAGTTACTCGGCGGGAGGGTACGAGCAGTACTTC. It yields the protein CASSYSAGGYEQYF.

V and J are TRBV11-2 and TRBJ1-5; D remains unclear. The CDR3 runs 15 residues. The germline gives CDR1 SGHAT, CDR2 FQNNGV. V shed 1 base and J shed 2 bases, with 9 bases lying between them. CDR3 protein: CASSLGEGGNQPQHF. CDR3 coding DNA: TGTGCCAGCAGCTTAGGGGAGGGTGGCAATCAGCCCCAGCATTTT.

This chain connects TRBV7-9 to TRBJ2-1; D is unclear. Germline CDR1 SEHNR, CDR2 FQNEAQ (reference sequence). This CDR3 has 13 residues. Deletions cut 1 base from V and 10 bases from J, with 11 bases between. This CDR3 reads CASSLEGLREQFF. CDR3 nucleotide sequence: TGTGCCAGCAGCTTAGAGGGCCTTAGAGAGCAGTTCTTC.

This clonotype was counted a few times. This chain joins TRBV5-1 and TRBJ1-5; D is uncertain. CDR3 length: 13 residues. V lost 0 bases, J lost 7 bases, and 8 bases lay in between. Germline V gene lookup returns CDR1 SGHRS and CDR2 YFSETQ. CDR3 bases: TGCGCCAGCAGCTTGGAGTTTAAACAGCCCCAGCATTTT. This sequence encodes CASSLEFKQPQHF.

Only a few counts were recorded for this clonotype. The V call is TRBV6-2 or TRBV6-3, the J call TRBJ1-2; D unclear. The V gene's germline CDR1 is MNHEY and CDR2 SVGEGT. V shed 0 bases and J shed 8 bases, with 13 bases lying between them. CDR3 size: 14 residues. In DNA, the CDR3 is TGTGCCAGCAGTTACTCGAAGACCAACGGAGGCTACACCTTC. Its protein product is CASSYSKTNGGYTF.

The rearrangement uses TRBV7-8 and TRBJ2-7; D is ambiguous. Trimming took off 4 bases at V and 3 bases at J, with 16 bases between the two ends. Germline-derived CDR1 and CDR2 are SGHVS and FQNEAQ. The CDR3 spans 15 residues. In DNA form, the CDR3 reads TGTGCCAGCAGCTCAAGCTTAGGGCAACGCTACGAGCAGTACTTC. The encoded protein is CASSSSLGQRYEQYF.

The chain employs TRBV30 and TRBJ2-6; possible D gene TRBD1, 6 bases. V lost 0 bases and J 1 base, leaving 22 bases between the germline ends. The CDR3 is made up of 20 amino acids. The germline gives CDR1 GTSNPN, CDR2 SVGIG (reference sequence). CDR3 protein: CAWSVLDPTGRRSGANVLTF. In DNA, the CDR3 is TGTGCCTGGAGTGTATTAGATCCAACAGGGAGACGTTCTGGGGCCAACGTCCTGACTTTC.

This chain joins TRBV7-6 and TRBJ2-1; 7 nucleotides line up with TRBD2. The CDR3 runs to 16 residues. V lost 1 base to trimming and J lost 0 bases; unmatched junction nucleotides: 3. Germline values: CDR1 SGHVS, CDR2 FNYEAQ. The CDR3 region has the DNA TGTGCCAGCAGCTTAGACCCTAGCGGCTCCTACAATGAGCAGTTCTTC. Its translation: CASSLDPSGSYNEQFF.

A few counts support this clonotype. The rearrangement joins TRBV27 to TRBJ2-6, with TRBD1 matching over 8 bases. CDR3 length: 17 amino acids. Unmatched junction bases numbered 4, after V lost 2 bases and J lost 1 base. Germline V lookup: CDR1 MNHEY, CDR2 SMNVEV (reference sequence). The CDR3 loop reads CASSLQGARSGANVLTF. In DNA form, the CDR3 reads TGTGCCAGCAGTTTACAGGGGGCCCGATCTGGGGCCAACGTCCTGACTTTC.

V is TRBV19 and J is TRBJ2-6; D is perhaps TRBD2 (6 bases). The germline V gene encodes CDR1 LNHDA and CDR2 SQIVND (reference sequence). V gave up 5 bases and J gave up 11 bases, with 16 bases separating them. The CDR3 runs 14 residues. The CDR3 region is CASSPIRGIDVLTF. In DNA, the CDR3 is TGTGCCAGTAGTCCGATTCGGGGGATTGACGTCCTGACTTTC. Complete variable domain (other parts from reference TRBV19 and TRBJ2-6): DGGITQSPKYLFRKEGQNVTLSCEQNLNHDAMYWYRQDPGQGLRLIYYSQIVNDFQKGDIAEGYSVSREKKESFPLTVTSAQKNPTAFYLCASSPIRGIDVLTFGAGSRLTVL.

This sequence joins TRBV5-1 and TRBJ2-5; TRBD1 is a possible D gene (6 bases). V was shortened by 0 bases and J by 7 bases, with 10 bases between the two germline ends. The CDR3 contains 13 residues. Germline CDR1 reads SGHRS; CDR2 reads YFSETQ. The CDR3 is CASSLAGVVTQYF. CDR3 DNA: TGCGCCAGCAGCTTGGCAGGGGTCGTGACCCAGTACTTC.